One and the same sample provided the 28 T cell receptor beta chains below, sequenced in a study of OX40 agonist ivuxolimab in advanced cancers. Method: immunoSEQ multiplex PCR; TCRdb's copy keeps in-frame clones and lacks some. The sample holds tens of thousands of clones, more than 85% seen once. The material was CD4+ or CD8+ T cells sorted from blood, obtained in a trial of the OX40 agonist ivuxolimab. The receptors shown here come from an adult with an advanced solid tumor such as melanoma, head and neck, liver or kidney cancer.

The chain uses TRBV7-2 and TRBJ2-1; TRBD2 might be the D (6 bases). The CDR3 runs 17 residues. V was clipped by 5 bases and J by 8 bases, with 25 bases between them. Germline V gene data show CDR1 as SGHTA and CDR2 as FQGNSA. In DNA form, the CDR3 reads TGTGCCAGCAGCCCTTTTAGCTGGGCAATTCCGGGGGATGAGCAGTTCTTC. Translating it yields CASSPFSWAIPGDEQFF.

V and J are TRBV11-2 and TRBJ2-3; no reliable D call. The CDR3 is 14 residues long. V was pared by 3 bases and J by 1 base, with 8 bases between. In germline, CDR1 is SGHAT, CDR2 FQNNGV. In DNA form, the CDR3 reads TGTGCCAGCAGCTTGGCCATGGGCACAGATACGCAGTATTTT. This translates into CASSLAMGTDTQYF. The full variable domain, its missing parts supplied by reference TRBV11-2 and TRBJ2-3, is EAGVAQSPRYKIIEKRQSVAFWCNPISGHATLYWYQQILGQGPKLLIQFQNNGVVDDSQLPKDRFSAERLKGVDSTLKIQPAKLEDSAVYLCASSLAMGTDTQYFGPGTRLTVL.

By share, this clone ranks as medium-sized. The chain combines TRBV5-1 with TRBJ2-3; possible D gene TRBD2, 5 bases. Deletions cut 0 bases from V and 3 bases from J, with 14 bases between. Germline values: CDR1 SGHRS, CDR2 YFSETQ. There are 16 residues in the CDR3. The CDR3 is CASSLEQLARTDTQYF. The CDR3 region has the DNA TGCGCCAGCAGCTTGGAACAGCTAGCTCGTACAGATACGCAGTATTTT.

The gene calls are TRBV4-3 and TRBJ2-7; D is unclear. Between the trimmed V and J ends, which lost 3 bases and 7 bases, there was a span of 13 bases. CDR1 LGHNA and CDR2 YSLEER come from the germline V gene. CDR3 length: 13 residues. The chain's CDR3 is CASSHGPSGEQYF. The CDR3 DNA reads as TGCGCCAGCAGCCACGGCCCTTCTGGTGAGCAGTACTTC.

This CDR3 is CASTPTLTSYEQYF. The DNA of the CDR3 is TGTGCCAGCACCCCCACTCTAACGTCCTACGAGCAGTACTTC. The chain joins TRBV27 to TRBJ2-7; no clear D gene. The CDR3 has 14 residues. The germline gives CDR1 MNHEY, CDR2 SMNVEV (reference sequence). V lost 7 bases to trimming and J lost 1 base, with 14 bases between them.

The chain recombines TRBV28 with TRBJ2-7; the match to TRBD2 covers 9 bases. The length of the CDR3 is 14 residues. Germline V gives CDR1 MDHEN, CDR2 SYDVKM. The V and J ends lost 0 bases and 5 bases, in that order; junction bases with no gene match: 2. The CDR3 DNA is TGTGCCAGCAGTTTATGGACTAGCGGAAACGAGCAGTACTTC. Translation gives CASSLWTSGNEQYF.

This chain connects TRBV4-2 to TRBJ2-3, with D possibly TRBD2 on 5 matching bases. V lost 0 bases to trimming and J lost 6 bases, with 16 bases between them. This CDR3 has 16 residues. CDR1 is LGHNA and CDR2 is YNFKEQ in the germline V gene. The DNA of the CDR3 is TGTGCCAGCAGCCAAGAGATGACTACCACTGCGGATACGCAGTATTTT. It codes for CASSQEMTTTADTQYF.

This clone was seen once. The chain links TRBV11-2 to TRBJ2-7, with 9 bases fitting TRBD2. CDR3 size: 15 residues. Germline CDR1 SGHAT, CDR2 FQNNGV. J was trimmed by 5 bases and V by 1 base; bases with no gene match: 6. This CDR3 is CASSLVVAGANEQYF. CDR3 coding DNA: TGTGCCAGCAGCTTAGTGGTAGCGGGAGCCAACGAGCAGTACTTC. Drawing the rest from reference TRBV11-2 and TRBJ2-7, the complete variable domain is EAGVAQSPRYKIIEKRQSVAFWCNPISGHATLYWYQQILGQGPKLLIQFQNNGVVDDSQLPKDRFSAERLKGVDSTLKIQPAKLEDSAVYLCASSLVVAGANEQYFGPGTRLTVT.

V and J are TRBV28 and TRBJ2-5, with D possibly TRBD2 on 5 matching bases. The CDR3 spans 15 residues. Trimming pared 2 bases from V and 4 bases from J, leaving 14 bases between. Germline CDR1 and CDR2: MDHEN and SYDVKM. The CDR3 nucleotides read TGTGCCAGCAGTTTACCCCCCAGTGGGAGAGAGACCCAGTACTTC. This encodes CASSLPPSGRETQYF.

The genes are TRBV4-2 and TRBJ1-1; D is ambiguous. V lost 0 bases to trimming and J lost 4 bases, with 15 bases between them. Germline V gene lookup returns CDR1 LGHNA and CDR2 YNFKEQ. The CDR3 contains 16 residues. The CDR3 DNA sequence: TGTGCCAGCAGCCAAGATATCGAGGGCTTAAGCACTGAAGCTTTCTTT. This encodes CASSQDIEGLSTEAFF.

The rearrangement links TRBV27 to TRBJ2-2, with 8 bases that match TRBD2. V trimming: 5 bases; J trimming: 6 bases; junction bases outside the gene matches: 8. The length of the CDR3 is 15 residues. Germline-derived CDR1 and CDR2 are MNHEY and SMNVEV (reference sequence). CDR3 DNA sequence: TGTGCCAGCAGTATTAGCGGGAACGGCGCCGGGGAGCTGTTTTTT. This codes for CASSISGNGAGELFF.

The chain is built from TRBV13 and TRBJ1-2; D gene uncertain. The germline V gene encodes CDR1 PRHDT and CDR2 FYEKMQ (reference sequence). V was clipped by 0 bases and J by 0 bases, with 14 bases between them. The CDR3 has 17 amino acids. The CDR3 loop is CASSLGLETRANYGYTF. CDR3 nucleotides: TGTGCCAGCAGCTTAGGCCTTGAAACACGTGCTAACTATGGCTACACCTTC.

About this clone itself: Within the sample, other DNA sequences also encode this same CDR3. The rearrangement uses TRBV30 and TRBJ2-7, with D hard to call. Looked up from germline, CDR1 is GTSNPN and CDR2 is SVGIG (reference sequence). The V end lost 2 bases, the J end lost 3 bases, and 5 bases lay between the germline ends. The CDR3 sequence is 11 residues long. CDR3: CAWSPGYEQYF. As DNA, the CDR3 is TGTGCCTGGAGTCCCGGCTACGAGCAGTACTTC.

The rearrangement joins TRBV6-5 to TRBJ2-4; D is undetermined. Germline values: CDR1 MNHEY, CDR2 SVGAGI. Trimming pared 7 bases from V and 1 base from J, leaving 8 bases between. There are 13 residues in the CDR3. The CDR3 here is CASTSAAKNIQYF. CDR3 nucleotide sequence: TGTGCCAGCACCTCAGCGGCCAAAAACATTCAGTACTTC.

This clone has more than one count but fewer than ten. The CDR3 DNA is TGTGCCTGGACAGACAGGGAATACACTGAAGCTTTCTTT. Encoded protein: CAWTDREYTEAFF. The chain links TRBV30 to TRBJ1-1; 7 bases map to TRBD1. Germline V lookup: CDR1 GTSNPN, CDR2 SVGIG (reference sequence). This CDR3 is built from 13 residues. With V trimmed by 4 bases and J by 3 bases, 5 bases remained unmatched.

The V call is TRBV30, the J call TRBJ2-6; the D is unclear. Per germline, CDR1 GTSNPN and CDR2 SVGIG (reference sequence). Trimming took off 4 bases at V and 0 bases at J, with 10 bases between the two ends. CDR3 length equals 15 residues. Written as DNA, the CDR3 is TGTGCCTGGACCCCCGGTGACTCTGGGGCCAACGTCCTGACTTTC. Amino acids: CAWTPGDSGANVLTF.

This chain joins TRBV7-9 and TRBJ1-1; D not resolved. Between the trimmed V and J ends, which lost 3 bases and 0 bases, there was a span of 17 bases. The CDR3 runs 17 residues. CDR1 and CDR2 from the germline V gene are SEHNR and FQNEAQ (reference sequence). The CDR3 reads CASSFPRRREVNTEAFF. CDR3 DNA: TGTGCCAGCAGCTTCCCGAGGCGGCGGGAAGTGAACACTGAAGCTTTCTTT.

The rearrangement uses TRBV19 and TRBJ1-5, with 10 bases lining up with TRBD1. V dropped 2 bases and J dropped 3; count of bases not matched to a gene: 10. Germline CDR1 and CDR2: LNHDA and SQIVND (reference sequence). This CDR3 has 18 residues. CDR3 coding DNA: TGTGCCAGTAGTATAACGTCGACAGGGGGCCCTATCAATCAGCCCCAGCATTTT. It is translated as CASSITSTGGPINQPQHF. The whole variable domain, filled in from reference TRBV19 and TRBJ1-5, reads DGGITQSPKYLFRKEGQNVTLSCEQNLNHDAMYWYRQDPGQGLRLIYYSQIVNDFQKGDIAEGYSVSREKKESFPLTVTSAQKNPTAFYLCASSITSTGGPINQPQHFGDGTRLSIL.

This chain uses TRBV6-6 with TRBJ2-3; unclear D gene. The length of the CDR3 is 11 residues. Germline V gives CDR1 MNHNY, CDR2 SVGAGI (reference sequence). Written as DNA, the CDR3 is TGTGCGGTCGATAGCACAGATACGCAGTATTTT. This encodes CAVDSTDTQYF.

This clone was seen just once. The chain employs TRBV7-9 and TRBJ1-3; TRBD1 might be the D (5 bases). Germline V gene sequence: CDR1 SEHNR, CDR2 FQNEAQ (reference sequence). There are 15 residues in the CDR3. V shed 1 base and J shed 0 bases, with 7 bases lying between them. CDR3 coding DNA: TGTGCCAGCAGCTTAGTAGGGGTCTCTGGAAACACCATATATTTT. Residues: CASSLVGVSGNTIYF.

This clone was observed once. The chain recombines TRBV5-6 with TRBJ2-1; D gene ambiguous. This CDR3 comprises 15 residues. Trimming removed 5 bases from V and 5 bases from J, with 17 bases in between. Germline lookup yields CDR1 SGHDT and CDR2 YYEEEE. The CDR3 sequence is CASRPYRTLHNEQFF. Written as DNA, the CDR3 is TGTGCCAGCAGACCCTATAGGACCTTACACAATGAGCAGTTCTTC.

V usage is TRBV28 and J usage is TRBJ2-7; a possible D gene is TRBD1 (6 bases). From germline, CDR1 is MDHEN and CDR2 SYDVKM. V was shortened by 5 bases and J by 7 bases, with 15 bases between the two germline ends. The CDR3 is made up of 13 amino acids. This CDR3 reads CASSRIGGSEQYF. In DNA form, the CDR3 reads TGTGCCAGCAGTAGGATTGGGGGCTCTGAGCAGTACTTC.

Here the CDR3 reads CASRPLAGVHSGTDTQYF. The CDR3 nucleotides read TGTGCCAGCAGACCACTAGCGGGAGTTCATAGTGGCACAGATACGCAGTATTTT. J is TRBJ2-3 and V is TRBV27; 11 bases line up with TRBD2. The V segment lost 6 bases and the J segment 1 base; nucleotides outside the gene matches: 12. From germline, CDR1 is MNHEY and CDR2 SMNVEV (reference sequence). The CDR3 sequence is 18 residues long.

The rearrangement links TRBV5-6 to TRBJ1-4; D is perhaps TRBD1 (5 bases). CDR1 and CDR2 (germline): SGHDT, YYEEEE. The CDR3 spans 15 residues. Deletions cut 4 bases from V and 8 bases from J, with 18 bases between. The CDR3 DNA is TGTGCCAGCAGCCACGCGGCAGGGCGGAAGGAAAAACTGTTTTTT. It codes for CASSHAAGRKEKLFF. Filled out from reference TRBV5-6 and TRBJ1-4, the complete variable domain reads DAGVTQSPTHLIKTRGQQVTLRCSPKSGHDTVSWYQQALGQGPQFIFQYYEEEERQRGNFPDRFSGHQFPNYSSELNVNALLLGDSALYLCASSHAAGRKEKLFFGSGTQLSVL.

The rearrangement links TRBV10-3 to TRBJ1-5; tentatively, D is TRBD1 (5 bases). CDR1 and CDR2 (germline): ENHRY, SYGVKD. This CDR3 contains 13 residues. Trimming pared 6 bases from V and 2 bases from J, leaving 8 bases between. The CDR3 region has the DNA TGTGCCATCAGCGGGACTCGCAATCAGCCCCAGCATTTT. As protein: CAISGTRNQPQHF.

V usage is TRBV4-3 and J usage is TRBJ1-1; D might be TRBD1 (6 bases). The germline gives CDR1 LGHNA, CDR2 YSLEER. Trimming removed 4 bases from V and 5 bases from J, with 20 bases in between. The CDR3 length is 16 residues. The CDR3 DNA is TGCGCCAGCAGCCCTATGCCAAGGGGGTTTGAGACTGAAGCTTTCTTT. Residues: CASSPMPRGFETEAFF.

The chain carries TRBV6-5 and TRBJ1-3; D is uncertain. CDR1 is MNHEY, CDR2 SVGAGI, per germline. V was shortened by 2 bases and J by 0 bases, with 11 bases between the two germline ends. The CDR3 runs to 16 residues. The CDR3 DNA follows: TGTGCCAGCAGTTACGGGCGGGGTTACTCTGGAAACACCATATATTTT. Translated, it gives CASSYGRGYSGNTIYF.

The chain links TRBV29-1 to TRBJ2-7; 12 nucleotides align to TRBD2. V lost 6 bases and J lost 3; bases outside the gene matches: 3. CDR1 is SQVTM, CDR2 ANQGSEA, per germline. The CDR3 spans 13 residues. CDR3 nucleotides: TGCAGCGTAGGACTAGCGGGGAACTACGAGCAGTACTTC. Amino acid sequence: CSVGLAGNYEQYF.